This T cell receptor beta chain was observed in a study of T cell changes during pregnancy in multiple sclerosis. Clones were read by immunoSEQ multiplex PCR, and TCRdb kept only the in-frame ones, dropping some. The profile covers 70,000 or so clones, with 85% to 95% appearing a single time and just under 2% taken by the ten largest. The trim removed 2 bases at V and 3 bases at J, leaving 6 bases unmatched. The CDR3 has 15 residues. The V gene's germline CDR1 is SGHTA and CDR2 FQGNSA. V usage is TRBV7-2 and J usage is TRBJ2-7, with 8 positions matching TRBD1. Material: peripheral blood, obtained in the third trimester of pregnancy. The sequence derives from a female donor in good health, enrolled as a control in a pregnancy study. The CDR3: CASSLPLGQVYEQYF. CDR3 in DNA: TGTGCCAGCAGCTTACCCCTGGGACAGGTCTACGAGCAGTACTTC.